Each of the 8 T cell receptor beta chains below was sequenced from the same sample in a study of T cells in localized non-small cell lung cancer. Sequenced by immunoSEQ multiplex PCR; TCRdb stores in-frame clones only, minus some. The sample yields 6,000 to 10,000 clones, approximately 95% seen once. The sequences come from peripheral blood, collected before any cancer treatment. These receptors were obtained from a woman aged 35 to 75 with stage I lung adenocarcinoma.

The chain carries TRBV5-1 and TRBJ2-5; D might be TRBD1 (6 bases). The V end was cut by 4 bases, the J end by 4 bases, with 17 bases between. CDR1 and CDR2 from the germline V gene are SGHRS and YFSETQ. The CDR3 is 15 residues long. CDR3 region: CASSVNRVGRETQYF. CDR3 nucleotide sequence: TGCGCCAGCAGCGTGAACAGGGTTGGGAGAGAGACCCAGTACTTC.

The V gene is TRBV29-1, the J gene TRBJ2-1, with D hard to call. The V end was cut by 4 bases, the J end by 7 bases, with 14 bases between. In germline, CDR1 is SQVTM, CDR2 ANQGSEA. CDR3 length: 13 amino acids. The CDR3 sequence is CSVARRTENEQFF. CDR3 sequence (DNA): TGCAGCGTTGCCCGAAGGACGGAGAATGAGCAGTTCTTC.

The V gene is TRBV30, the J gene TRBJ1-2; no clear D gene. Germline loops: CDR1 GTSNPN, CDR2 SVGIG (reference sequence). V was pared by 7 bases and J by 4 bases, with 13 bases between. The CDR3 extends over 12 amino acids. The CDR3 sequence: CASSGNSYGYTF. CDR3 in DNA: TGTGCCTCGTCTGGGAATAGCTATGGCTACACCTTC.

The chain employs TRBV28 and TRBJ2-7; TRBD2 is a possible D gene (6 bases). Germline V gene data show CDR1 as MDHEN and CDR2 as SYDVKM. The CDR3 is 15 residues long. V was clipped by 5 bases and J by 2 bases, with 16 bases between them. The CDR3: CASSPWRGPTYEQYF. Here the CDR3 DNA reads TGTGCCAGCAGTCCCTGGAGGGGACCTACCTACGAGCAGTACTTC. The whole variable domain, remainder taken from reference TRBV28 and TRBJ2-7, is DVKVTQSSRYLVKRTGEKVFLECVQDMDHENMFWYRQDPGLGLRLIYFSYDVKMKEKGDIPEGYSVSREKKERFSLILESASTNQTSMYLCASSPWRGPTYEQYFGPGTRLTVT.

The rearrangement uses TRBV18 and TRBJ1-4; the D is unclear. The ends were cut back, 0 bases at V and 8 bases at J, with 16 bases in the middle. The V gene's germline CDR1 is KGHSH and CDR2 LQKENI. This CDR3 is 16 amino acids long. CDR3 bases: TGTGCCAGCTCACCACCGAAGGTTGAGGTTGGAGAAAAACTGTTTTTT. Translating it yields CASSPPKVEVGEKLFF. The variable domain in full, with the rest retrieved from reference TRBV18 and TRBJ1-4, is NAGVMQNPRHLVRRRGQEARLRCSPMKGHSHVYWYRQLPEEGLKFMVYLQKENIIDESGMPKERFSAEFPKEGPSILRIQQVVRGDSAAYFCASSPPKVEVGEKLFFGSGTQLSVL.

The chain recombines TRBV5-1 with TRBJ2-1, with 11 bases aligning to TRBD1. V gave up 7 bases and J gave up 8 bases; unmatched junction bases: 8. This CDR3 spans 14 amino acids. The V gene's germline CDR1 is SGHRS and CDR2 YFSETQ. CDR3 region: CASSSGQGVDEQFF. CDR3 nucleotide sequence: TGCGCCAGCTCCTCGGGACAGGGGGTCGATGAGCAGTTCTTC.

V gene TRBV6-5 combines with J gene TRBJ1-1; the D gene is possibly TRBD1 (6 bases). V lost 5 bases and J 1 base, leaving 11 bases between the germline ends. The CDR3 runs to 14 residues. CDR1 and CDR2 from the germline V gene are MNHEY and SVGAGI. DNA for the CDR3: TGTGCCAGCAGTCCTAAGGGGGAGAACACTGAAGCTTTCTTT. Its protein is CASSPKGENTEAFF.

On this clone itself: A read error may produce the germline difference seen at one junction end. The rearrangement joins TRBV7-9 to TRBJ2-2; 11 nucleotides agree with TRBD2. Germline values: CDR1 SEHNR, CDR2 FQNEAQ (reference sequence). The CDR3 has 14 residues. DNA for the CDR3: TGTGCCAGCAGCCTAGCGGGAGGTGGCGGGGAGCTGTTTTTT. Protein product: CASSLAGGGGELFF.